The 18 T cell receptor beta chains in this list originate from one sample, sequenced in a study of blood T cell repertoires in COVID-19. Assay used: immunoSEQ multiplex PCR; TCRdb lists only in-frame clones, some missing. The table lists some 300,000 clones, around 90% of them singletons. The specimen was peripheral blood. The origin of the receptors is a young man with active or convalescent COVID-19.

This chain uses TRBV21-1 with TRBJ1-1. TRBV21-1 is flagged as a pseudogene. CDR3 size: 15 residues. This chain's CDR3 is CASSNRRMGCTEAFF. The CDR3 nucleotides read TGTGCCAGCAGCAATAGGAGGATGGGGTGTACTGAAGCTTTCTTT.

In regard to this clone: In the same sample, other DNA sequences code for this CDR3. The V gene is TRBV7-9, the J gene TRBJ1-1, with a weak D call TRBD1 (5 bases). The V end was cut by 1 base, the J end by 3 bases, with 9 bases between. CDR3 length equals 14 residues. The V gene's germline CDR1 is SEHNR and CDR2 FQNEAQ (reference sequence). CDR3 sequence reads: CASSLVQGYTEAFF. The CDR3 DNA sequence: TGTGCCAGCAGCTTAGTCCAGGGTTACACTGAAGCTTTCTTT. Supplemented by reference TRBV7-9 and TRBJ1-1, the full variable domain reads DTGVSQNPRHKITKRGQNVTFRCDPISEHNRLYWYRQTLGQGPEFLTYFQNEAQLEKSRLLSDRFSAERPKGSFSTLEIQRTEQGDSAMYLCASSLVQGYTEAFFGQGTRLTVV.

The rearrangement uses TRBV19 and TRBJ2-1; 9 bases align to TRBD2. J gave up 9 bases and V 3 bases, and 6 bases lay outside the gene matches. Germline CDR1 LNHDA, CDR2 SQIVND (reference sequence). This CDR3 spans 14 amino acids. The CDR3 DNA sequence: TGTGCCAGTAGTATCCTAGCGGGATTTGGTGAGCAGTTCTTC. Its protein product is CASSILAGFGEQFF. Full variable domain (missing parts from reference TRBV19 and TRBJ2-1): DGGITQSPKYLFRKEGQNVTLSCEQNLNHDAMYWYRQDPGQGLRLIYYSQIVNDFQKGDIAEGYSVSREKKESFPLTVTSAQKNPTAFYLCASSILAGFGEQFFGPGTRLTVL.

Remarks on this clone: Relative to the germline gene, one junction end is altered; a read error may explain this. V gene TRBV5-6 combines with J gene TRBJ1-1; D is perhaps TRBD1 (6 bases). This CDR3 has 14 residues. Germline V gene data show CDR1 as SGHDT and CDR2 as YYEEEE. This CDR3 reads CASSLTGMKTEAFF. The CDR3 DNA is TGTGCCAGCAGCTTAACAGGGATGAAGACTGAAGCTTTCTTT. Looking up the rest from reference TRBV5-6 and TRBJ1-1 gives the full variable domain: DAGVTQSPTHLIKTRGQQVTLRCSPKSGHDTVSWYQQALGQGPQFIFQYYEEEERQRGNFPDRFSGHQFPNYSSELNVNALLLGDSALYLCASSLTGMKTEAFFGQGTRLTVV.

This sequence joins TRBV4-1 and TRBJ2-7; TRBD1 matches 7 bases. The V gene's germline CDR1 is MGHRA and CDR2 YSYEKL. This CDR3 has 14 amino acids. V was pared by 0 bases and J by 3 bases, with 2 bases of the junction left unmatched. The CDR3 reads CASSQDRGFYEQYF. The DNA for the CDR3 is TGCGCCAGCAGCCAAGACAGGGGGTTCTACGAGCAGTACTTC.

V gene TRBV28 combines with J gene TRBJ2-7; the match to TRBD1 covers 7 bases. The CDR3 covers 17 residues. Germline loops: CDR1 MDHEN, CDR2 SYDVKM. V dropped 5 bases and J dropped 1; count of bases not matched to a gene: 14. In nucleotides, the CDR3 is TGTGCCAGCAGTACTCCCGCCGGGACAGCTACTTCCTACGAGCAGTACTTC. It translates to CASSTPAGTATSYEQYF.

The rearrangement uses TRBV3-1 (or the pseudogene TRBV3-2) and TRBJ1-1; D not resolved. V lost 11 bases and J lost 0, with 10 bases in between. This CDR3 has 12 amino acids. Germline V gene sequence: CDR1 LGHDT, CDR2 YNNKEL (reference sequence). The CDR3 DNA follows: TGTGCCGCCGGGTTCATGAACACTGAAGCTTTCTTT. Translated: CAAGFMNTEAFF.

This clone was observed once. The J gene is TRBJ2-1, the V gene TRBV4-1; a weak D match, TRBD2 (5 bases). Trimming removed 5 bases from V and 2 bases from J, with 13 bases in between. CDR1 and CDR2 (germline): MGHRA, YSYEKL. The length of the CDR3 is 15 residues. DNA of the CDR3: TGCGCCAGCAGCGTTGCGGGTGGAGCCTACAATGAGCAGTTCTTC. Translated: CASSVAGGAYNEQFF.

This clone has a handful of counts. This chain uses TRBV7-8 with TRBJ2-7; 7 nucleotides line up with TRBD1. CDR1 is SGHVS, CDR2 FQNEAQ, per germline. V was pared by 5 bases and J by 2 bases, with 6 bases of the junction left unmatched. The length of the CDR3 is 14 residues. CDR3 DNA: TGTGCCAGCAGCAGTACAGGGGCGCCCTACGAGCAGTACTTC. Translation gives CASSSTGAPYEQYF.

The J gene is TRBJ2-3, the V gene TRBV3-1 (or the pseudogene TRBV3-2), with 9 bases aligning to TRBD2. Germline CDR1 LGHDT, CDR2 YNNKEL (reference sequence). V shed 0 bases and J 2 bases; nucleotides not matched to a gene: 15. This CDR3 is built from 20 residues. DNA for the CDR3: TGTGCCAGCAGCCAAGATTCATGGGCTAGCGGGGTTCCTCCCACAGATACGCAGTATTTT. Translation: CASSQDSWASGVPPTDTQYF.

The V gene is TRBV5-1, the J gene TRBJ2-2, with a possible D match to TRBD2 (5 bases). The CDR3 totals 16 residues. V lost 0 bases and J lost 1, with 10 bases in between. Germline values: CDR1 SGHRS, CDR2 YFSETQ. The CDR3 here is CASSLAAVMNTGELFF. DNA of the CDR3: TGCGCCAGCAGCTTGGCAGCGGTCATGAACACCGGGGAGCTGTTTTTT.

The CDR3, as DNA: TGTGCCAGCGGCGGCCGTTTCTCCGGGACTAGCTCCTACGAGCAGTACTTC. Its protein product is CASGGRFSGTSSYEQYF. The gene calls are TRBV27 and TRBJ2-7; TRBD2 aligns across 8 bases. The V gene's germline CDR1 is MNHEY and CDR2 SMNVEV (reference sequence). The CDR3 has 17 residues. The junction had 15 bases not matched to a gene; V was cut back by 8 bases and J by 0 bases.

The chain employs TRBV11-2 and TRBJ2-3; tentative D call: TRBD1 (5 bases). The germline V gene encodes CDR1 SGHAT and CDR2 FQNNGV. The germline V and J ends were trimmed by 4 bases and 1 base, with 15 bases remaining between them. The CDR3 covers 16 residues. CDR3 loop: CASSSKGLIGTDTQYF. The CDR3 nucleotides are TGTGCCAGCAGCTCCAAGGGGCTTATAGGCACAGATACGCAGTATTTT.

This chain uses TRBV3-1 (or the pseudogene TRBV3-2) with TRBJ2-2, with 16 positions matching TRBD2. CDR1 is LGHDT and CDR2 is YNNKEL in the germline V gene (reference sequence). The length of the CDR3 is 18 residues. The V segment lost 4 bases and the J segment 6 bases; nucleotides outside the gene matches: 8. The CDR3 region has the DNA TGTGCCAGCAGCCGGGGACTAGCGGGAGGGCCGGTTCCCGGGGAGCTGTTTTTT. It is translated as CASSRGLAGGPVPGELFF.

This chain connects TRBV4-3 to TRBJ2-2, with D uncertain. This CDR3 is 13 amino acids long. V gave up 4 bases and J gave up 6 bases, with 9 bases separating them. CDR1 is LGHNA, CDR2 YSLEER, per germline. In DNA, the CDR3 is TGCGCCAGCAGCCTCTTTGTCCCCGGGGAGCTGTTTTTT. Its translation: CASSLFVPGELFF.

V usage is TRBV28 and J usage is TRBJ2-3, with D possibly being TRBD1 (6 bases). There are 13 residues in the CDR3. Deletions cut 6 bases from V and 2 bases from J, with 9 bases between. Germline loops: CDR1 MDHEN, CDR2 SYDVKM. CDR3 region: CASSSGVTDTQYF. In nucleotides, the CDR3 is TGTGCCAGCAGCTCAGGGGTCACAGATACGCAGTATTTT.

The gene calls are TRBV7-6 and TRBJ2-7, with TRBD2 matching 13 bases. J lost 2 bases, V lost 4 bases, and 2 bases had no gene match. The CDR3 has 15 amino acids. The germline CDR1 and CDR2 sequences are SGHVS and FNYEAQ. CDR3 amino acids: CASSWTSGSTYEQYF. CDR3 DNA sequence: TGTGCCAGCAGCTGGACTAGCGGGAGTACCTACGAGCAGTACTTC.

CDR3 DNA sequence: TGTGCCAGCAGTAAGCTGGGACTAGCGGGAGGGTACTCCTACGAGCAGTACTTC. This codes for CASSKLGLAGGYSYEQYF. V usage is TRBV27 and J usage is TRBJ2-7; TRBD2 matches 16 bases. CDR3 length equals 18 residues. Unmatched junction bases numbered 7, after V lost 5 bases and J lost 0 bases. Germline CDR1 MNHEY, CDR2 SMNVEV (reference sequence).